This entry lists 26 T cell receptor beta chains sequenced from one sample in a study of blood T cell repertoires in COVID-19. Assay: immunoSEQ multiplex PCR; the TCRdb copy retains only in-frame clones and omits some. This sample has 70,000 to 95,000 clones; just under 80% occur once, and the top ten carry around 33%. Sequencing was performed on peripheral blood. These receptors were collected from a man aged 55 to 70 with COVID-19, enrolled during active disease.

The rearrangement links TRBV5-1 to TRBJ2-5; TRBD1 agrees at 7 bases. Per the germline V gene, CDR1 is SGHRS and CDR2 is YFSETQ. The CDR3 extends over 13 amino acids. V shed 0 bases and J 5 bases; nucleotides not matched to a gene: 1. CDR3 protein: CASSLEGAETQYF. The CDR3 region has the DNA TGCGCCAGCAGCTTGGAGGGGGCGGAGACCCAGTACTTC.

The rearrangement uses TRBV18 and TRBJ1-1; TRBD1 matches 7 bases. The CDR3 is made up of 15 amino acids. Losses at the gene ends were 1 base for V and 3 bases for J; bases not matched to a gene: 5. Looked up from germline, CDR1 is KGHSH and CDR2 is LQKENI. This CDR3 is CASSPRQGGYTEAFF. The CDR3 DNA follows: TGTGCCAGCTCACCACGACAGGGCGGATACACTGAAGCTTTCTTT.

The rearrangement uses TRBV7-9 and TRBJ1-1; D unclear. CDR1 and CDR2 from the germline V gene are SEHNR and FQNEAQ (reference sequence). This CDR3 is built from 14 residues. V was trimmed by 1 base and J by 1 base, leaving 7 bases between them. CDR3 sequence reads: CASSLGAGNTEAFF. CDR3 in DNA: TGTGCCAGCAGCTTAGGGGCAGGGAACACTGAAGCTTTCTTT.

The V and J genes are TRBV5-1 and TRBJ1-2; D is possibly TRBD1 (6 bases). Germline V gives CDR1 SGHRS, CDR2 YFSETQ. V was shortened by 3 bases and J by 4 bases, with 13 bases between the two germline ends. The CDR3 covers 14 residues. The CDR3 is CASSSGQTSYGYTF. CDR3 DNA: TGCGCCAGCAGCTCTGGACAGACCAGCTATGGCTACACCTTC.

The J gene is TRBJ2-7, the V gene TRBV25-1; the D gene is possibly TRBD1 (5 bases). CDR1 is MGHDK and CDR2 is SYGVNS in the germline V gene. This CDR3 has 14 residues. V lost 4 bases and J lost 7, with 17 bases in between. CDR3 amino acids: CASSGTGLQGEQYF. The CDR3 bases are TGTGCCAGCAGTGGAACAGGCCTCCAAGGGGAGCAGTACTTC.

This clone occurred a few times. This chain links TRBV9 with TRBJ2-7; D unresolved. V shed 4 bases and J shed 6 bases, with 20 bases lying between them. This CDR3 has 15 residues. CDR1 is SGDLS, CDR2 YYNGEE, per germline. The CDR3 sequence: CASSPREVQRAEQYF. The CDR3 region has the DNA TGTGCCAGCAGCCCCCGCGAGGTTCAAAGAGCCGAGCAGTACTTC.

The rearrangement links TRBV6-6 to TRBJ1-6; D might be TRBD1 (5 bases). V lost 5 bases to trimming and J lost 0 bases, with 17 bases between them. This CDR3 is 18 amino acids long. The germline CDR1 and CDR2 sequences are MNHNY and SVGAGI (reference sequence). CDR3 loop: CASSPWTPSSSYNSPLHF. CDR3 nucleotide sequence: TGTGCCAGCAGTCCCTGGACACCCTCAAGCTCCTATAATTCACCCCTCCACTTT.

This clone has a single count. The J gene is TRBJ1-5, the V gene TRBV10-3; D remains unclear. From germline, CDR1 is ENHRY and CDR2 SYGVKD. V lost 5 bases and J 3 bases, leaving 5 bases between the germline ends. The CDR3 has 12 amino acids. CDR3 protein: CAISPVNQPQHF. The CDR3 DNA is TGTGCCATCAGTCCCGTCAATCAGCCCCAGCATTTT.

The chain couples TRBV19 to TRBJ2-1; 10 bases line up with TRBD2. The germline V gene has CDR1 LNHDA and CDR2 SQIVND (reference sequence). The CDR3 is made up of 17 amino acids. J lost 7 bases, V lost 4 bases, and 13 bases had no gene match. CDR3 nucleotides: TGTGCCAGTAGTACCCTTACCCTAGCGGGAGTCGTTAATGAGCAGTTCTTC. As protein: CASSTLTLAGVVNEQFF.

The chain recombines TRBV23-1 with TRBJ2-7; 8 nucleotides match TRBD1. TRBV23-1 is designated an ORF whose function remains uncertain. This CDR3 is 16 amino acids long. Trimming took 0 bases from V and 5 from J; bases not matched to a gene: 9. The CDR3 DNA follows: TGCGCCAGCAGTCAATCTACTTCAGGGGGCAAAGACGAGCAGTACTTC. It codes for CASSQSTSGGKDEQYF.

This sequence joins TRBV10-3 and TRBJ2-6, with 8 bases aligning to TRBD1. The CDR3 has 14 amino acids. CDR1 is ENHRY, CDR2 SYGVKD, per germline. Losses at the gene ends were 8 bases for V and 3 bases for J; bases not matched to a gene: 3. The CDR3 region is CAIEDRVGANVLTF. CDR3 nucleotides: TGTGCCATCGAGGACAGGGTTGGGGCCAACGTCCTGACTTTC.

The chain joins TRBV5-4 to TRBJ2-3, with 11 nucleotides matching TRBD2. Unmatched junction bases numbered 3, after V lost 4 bases and J lost 2 bases. The CDR3 extends over 15 amino acids. Per germline, CDR1 SGHNT and CDR2 YYREEE (reference sequence). The CDR3, as DNA: TGTGCCAGCAGCCTGACTAGCGGGGACACAGATACGCAGTATTTT. Translated: CASSLTSGDTDTQYF.

The V and J genes are TRBV6-2 or TRBV6-3 and TRBJ2-3; TRBD2 aligns across 11 bases. Germline assignment: CDR1 MNHEY and CDR2 SVGEGT. V gave up 0 bases and J gave up 7 bases; unmatched junction bases: 3. CDR3 length: 15 amino acids. Here the CDR3 reads CASSYSTSGMNTQYF. The CDR3 nucleotides are TGTGCCAGCAGTTACTCGACTAGCGGGATGAATACGCAGTATTTT.

This chain connects TRBV23-1 to TRBJ1-1; possible D gene TRBD1, 5 bases. TRBV23-1 qualifies as an ORF whose function is uncertain. This CDR3 contains 16 residues. V was clipped by 1 base and J by 4 bases, with 16 bases between them. The CDR3 is CASSQLIVQGLTEAFF. CDR3 in DNA: TGCGCCAGCAGTCAATTGATTGTTCAGGGACTCACTGAAGCTTTCTTT.

The chain links TRBV19 to TRBJ1-3; 8 bases line up with TRBD1. Germline CDR1 reads LNHDA; CDR2 reads SQIVND (reference sequence). CDR3 size: 15 residues. J lost 2 bases, V lost 6 bases, and 6 bases had no gene match. The CDR3, as DNA: TGTGCCAGTAGATTCCAGGGGGCGGCTGGAAACACCATATATTTT. Translating gives CASRFQGAAGNTIYF. The variable domain in full, with the rest retrieved from reference TRBV19 and TRBJ1-3, is DGGITQSPKYLFRKEGQNVTLSCEQNLNHDAMYWYRQDPGQGLRLIYYSQIVNDFQKGDIAEGYSVSREKKESFPLTVTSAQKNPTAFYLCASRFQGAAGNTIYFGEGSWLTVV.

The genes are TRBV11-2 and TRBJ2-3; a weak D match, TRBD1 (6 bases). CDR1 and CDR2 from the germline V gene are SGHAT and FQNNGV. The CDR3 length is 18 residues. Trimming took 2 bases from V and 2 from J, leaving 20 bases between them. CDR3 sequence: CASSLNRGSGALTDTQYF. The DNA for the CDR3 is TGTGCCAGCAGCTTAAACCGTGGGTCAGGGGCCCTCACAGATACGCAGTATTTT.

Only a few counts were recorded for this clone. The chain is built from TRBV18 and TRBJ2-5; 9 positions agree with TRBD2. The germline gives CDR1 KGHSH, CDR2 LQKENI. V lost 3 bases and J lost 2; bases outside the gene matches: 13. The CDR3 sequence is 18 residues long. CDR3 amino acids: CASSPLPHSGGGQETQYF. For the CDR3, the DNA is TGTGCCAGCTCACCCCTCCCCCATAGCGGGGGAGGGCAAGAGACCCAGTACTTC.

In DNA, the CDR3 is TGTGCCAGCTCATCCGGCGGGAGCTCCTACAATGAGCAGTTCTTC. This gives the protein CASSSGGSSYNEQFF. The chain carries TRBV18 and TRBJ2-1, with 7 bases lining up with TRBD2. In germline, CDR1 is KGHSH, CDR2 LQKENI. V shed 5 bases and J 0 bases; nucleotides not matched to a gene: 4. The CDR3 is 15 residues long.

The chain has TRBV6-6 and TRBJ1-4; maybe TRBD1 (5 bases). Germline V gene lookup returns CDR1 MNHNY and CDR2 SVGAGI (reference sequence). V was pared by 4 bases and J by 5 bases, with 11 bases between. The CDR3 totals 14 residues. This CDR3 reads CASSSPRANEKLFF. CDR3 in DNA: TGTGCCAGCAGTTCCCCCAGGGCGAATGAAAAACTGTTTTTT.

This clone was picked up many times. The V gene is TRBV27, the J gene TRBJ2-1; 11 bases fit TRBD2. CDR1 and CDR2 from the germline V gene are MNHEY and SMNVEV (reference sequence). This CDR3 contains 16 residues. Trimming took 5 bases from V and 4 from J; bases not matched to a gene: 7. The CDR3 here is CASSPRGLADYNEQFF. The CDR3, as DNA: TGTGCCAGCAGTCCCCGGGGACTAGCGGATTACAATGAGCAGTTCTTC.

Note on this clone: One junction end disagrees with the germline gene, perhaps due to a read error. The genes are TRBV7-7 and TRBJ2-7; tentative D call: TRBD2 (6 bases). Germline V lookup: CDR1 SSHAT, CDR2 FNYEAQ (reference sequence). The length of the CDR3 is 13 residues. This chain's CDR3 is CASSPSGGAEQYF. CDR3 DNA: TGTGCTAGCAGCCCTTCGGGCGGGGCCGAGCAGTACTTC. Looking up the rest from reference TRBV7-7 and TRBJ2-7 gives the full variable domain: GAGVSQSPRYKVTKRGQDVTLRCDPISSHATLYWYQQALGQGPEFLTYFNYEAQPDKSGLPSDRFSAERPEGSISTLTIQRTEQRDSAMYRCASSPSGGAEQYFGPGTRLTVT.

This chain uses TRBV2 with TRBJ2-7; TRBD1 is a possible D gene (6 bases). The germline CDR1 and CDR2 sequences are SNHLY and FYNNEI. The CDR3 totals 12 residues. Trimming left V 3 bases short and J 5 bases short, with 8 bases between. The CDR3 here is CASSDHRDEQYF. The CDR3, as DNA: TGTGCCAGCAGTGACCACAGGGACGAGCAGTACTTC. Complete variable domain (other parts from reference TRBV2 and TRBJ2-7): EPEVTQTPSHQVTQMGQEVILRCVPISNHLYFYWYRQILGQKVEFLVSFYNNEISEKSEIFDDQFSVERPDGSNFTLKIRSTKLEDSAMYFCASSDHRDEQYFGPGTRLTVT.

The CDR3 sequence: CATLRGNTIYF. The CDR3, as DNA: TGTGCCACACTACGGGGAAACACCATATATTTT. The chain links TRBV6-5 to TRBJ1-3; D unclear. The V end lost 10 bases, the J end lost 4 bases, and 8 bases lay between the germline ends. Germline assignment: CDR1 MNHEY and CDR2 SVGAGI. CDR3 length: 11 residues.

The rearrangement uses TRBV5-4 and TRBJ1-2; D is possibly TRBD1 (6 bases). The CDR3 totals 13 residues. Trimming took off 4 bases at V and 1 base at J, with 8 bases between the two ends. Germline V gives CDR1 SGHNT, CDR2 YYREEE (reference sequence). CDR3 amino acids: CASSPDSNYGYTF. The CDR3, as DNA: TGTGCCAGCAGCCCGGACAGTAACTATGGCTACACCTTC.

A word on this clone: The junction does not match germline at one end; this may be a read error. The rearrangement joins TRBV7-8 to TRBJ2-7; D remains ambiguous. The CDR3 has 9 amino acids. Germline V gives CDR1 SGHVS, CDR2 FQNEAQ. The CDR3, as DNA: TGTGCCAGCAGCCCCCCCCAGGACTTC. Amino acids: CASSPPQDF.

This clone has only a few counts. V is TRBV30 and J is TRBJ1-5; maybe TRBD1 (5 bases). The V gene's germline CDR1 is GTSNPN and CDR2 SVGIG (reference sequence). Trimming removed 7 bases from V and 2 bases from J, with 15 bases in between. The CDR3 has 14 amino acids. The CDR3 loop is CAFTEGGGNQPQHF. CDR3 DNA sequence: TGTGCCTTTACGGAGGGAGGGGGCAATCAGCCCCAGCATTTT.